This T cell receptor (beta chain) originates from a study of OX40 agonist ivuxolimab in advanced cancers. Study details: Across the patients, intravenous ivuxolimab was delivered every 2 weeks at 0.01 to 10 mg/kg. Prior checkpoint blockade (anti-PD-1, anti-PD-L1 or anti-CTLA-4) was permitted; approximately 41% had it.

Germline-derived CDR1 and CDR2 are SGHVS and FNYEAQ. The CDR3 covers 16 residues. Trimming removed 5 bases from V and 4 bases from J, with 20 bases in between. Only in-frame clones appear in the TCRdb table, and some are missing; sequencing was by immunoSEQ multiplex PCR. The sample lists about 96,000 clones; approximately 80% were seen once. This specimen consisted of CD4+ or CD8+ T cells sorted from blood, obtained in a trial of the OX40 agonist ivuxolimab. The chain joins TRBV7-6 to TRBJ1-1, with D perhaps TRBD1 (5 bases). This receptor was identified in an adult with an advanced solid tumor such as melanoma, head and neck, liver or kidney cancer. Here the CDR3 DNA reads TGTGCCAGCAGCCCAAATAGTGGTGGGGACGGCACTGAAGCTTTCTTT. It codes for CASSPNSGGDGTEAFF.